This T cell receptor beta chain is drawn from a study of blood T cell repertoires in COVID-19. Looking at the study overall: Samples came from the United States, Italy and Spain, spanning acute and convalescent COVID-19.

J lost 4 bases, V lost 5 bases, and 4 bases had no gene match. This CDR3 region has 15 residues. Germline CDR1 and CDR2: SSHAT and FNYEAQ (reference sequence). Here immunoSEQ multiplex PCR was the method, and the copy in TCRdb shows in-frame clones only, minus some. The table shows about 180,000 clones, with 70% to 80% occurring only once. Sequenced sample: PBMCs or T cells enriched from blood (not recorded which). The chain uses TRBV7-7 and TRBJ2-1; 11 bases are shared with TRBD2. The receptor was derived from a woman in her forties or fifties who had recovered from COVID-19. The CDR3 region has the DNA TGTGCCAGCAGCCGCGGGACTAGCGGATACAATGAGCAGTTCTTC. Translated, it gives CASSRGTSGYNEQFF.